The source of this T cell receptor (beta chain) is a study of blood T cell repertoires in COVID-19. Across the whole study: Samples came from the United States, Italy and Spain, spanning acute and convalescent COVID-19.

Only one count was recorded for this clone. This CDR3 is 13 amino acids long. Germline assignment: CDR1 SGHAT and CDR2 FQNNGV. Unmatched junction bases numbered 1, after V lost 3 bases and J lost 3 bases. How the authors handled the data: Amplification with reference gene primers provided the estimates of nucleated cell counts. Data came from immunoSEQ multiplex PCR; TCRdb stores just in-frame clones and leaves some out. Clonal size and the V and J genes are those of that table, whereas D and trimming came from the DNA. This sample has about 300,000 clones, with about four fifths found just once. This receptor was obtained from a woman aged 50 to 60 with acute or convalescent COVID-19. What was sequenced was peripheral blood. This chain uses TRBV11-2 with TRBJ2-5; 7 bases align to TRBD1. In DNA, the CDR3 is TGTGCCAGCAGCTTTACAGGGGAAGAGACCCAGTACTTC. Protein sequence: CASSFTGEETQYF.